This T cell receptor beta chain was sequenced in a study of OX40 agonist ivuxolimab in advanced cancers. Background on the study: The patients got ivuxolimab, which is an agonistic anti-OX40 (CD134) antibody. Subjects had a mean age of about 61 years, with a range of 23 to 79; just over 80% were male.

V was trimmed by 8 bases and J by 0 bases, leaving 17 bases between them. Per germline, CDR1 LNHDA and CDR2 SQIVND (reference sequence). This CDR3 spans 15 amino acids. Findings of the study overall: Clonal expansion among partial responders at 0.1-3.0 mg/kg ranked near the lowest.

Blood sampling took place at baseline, cycle 4 day 1, and cycle 7 day 1. The protocol was immunoSEQ multiplex PCR, while the TCRdb copy is restricted to in-frame clones and leaves out a portion. Of 48,000 or so clones listed, more than 75% were seen once; the top ten hold around 2%. This clone was counted once. Antigen: not known. Sequenced material: CD4+ or CD8+ T cells sorted from blood, taken in a trial of the OX40 agonist ivuxolimab. This TCR was recovered from an adult with an advanced solid tumor such as melanoma, head and neck, liver or kidney cancer. This sequence joins TRBV19 and TRBJ2-7, with D tentatively TRBD1 (6 bases). The CDR3 region is CASGLATGLSYEQYF. The CDR3 DNA reads as TGTGCCAGTGGCTTAGCGACAGGCCTCTCCTACGAGCAGTACTTC.